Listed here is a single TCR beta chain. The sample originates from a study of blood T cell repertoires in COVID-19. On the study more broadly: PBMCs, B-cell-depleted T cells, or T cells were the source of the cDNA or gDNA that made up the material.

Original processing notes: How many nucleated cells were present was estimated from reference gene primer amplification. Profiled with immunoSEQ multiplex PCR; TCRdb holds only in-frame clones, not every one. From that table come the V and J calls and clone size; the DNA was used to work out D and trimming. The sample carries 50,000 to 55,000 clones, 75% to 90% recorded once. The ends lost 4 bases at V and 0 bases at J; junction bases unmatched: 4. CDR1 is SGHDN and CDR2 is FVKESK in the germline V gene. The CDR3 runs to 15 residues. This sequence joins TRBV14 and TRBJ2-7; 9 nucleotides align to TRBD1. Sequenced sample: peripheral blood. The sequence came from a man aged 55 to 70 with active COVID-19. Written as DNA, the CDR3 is TGTGCCAGCAGCCCTAGGGGACAGGGCTCCTACGAGCAGTACTTC. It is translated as CASSPRGQGSYEQYF.